This T cell receptor (beta chain) was profiled in a study of CD8 T cells in Susac syndrome. This CDR3 contains 17 residues. V lost 3 bases and J lost 3; bases outside the gene matches: 11. In germline, CDR1 is SGHVS, CDR2 FQNEAQ. Random-hexamer reverse transcription was applied to roughly 0.5 to 1 ug RNA. immunoSEQ multiplex PCR amplified TCR beta CDR3 across 54 Vbeta, 13 Jbeta. TCRdb reanalysed the immunoSEQ multiplex PCR reads using MiXCR and keeps one entry per CDR3 protein. The sample holds just over 300,000 distinct CDR3 sequences, roughly nine tenths seen once. The source is a human donor with multiple sclerosis. This chain links TRBV7-8 with TRBJ2-1; TRBD1 agrees at 7 bases. Sequenced sample: CD4+ T cells from PBMCs. The CDR3 sequence: CASSLPAGTANYNEQFF. CDR3 DNA sequence: TGTGCCAGCAGCTTGCCCGCCGGGACAGCGAACTACAATGAGCAGTTCTTC.